Below, one T cell receptor beta chain is given with its context. Its matching antigen is unknown. This sample stems from a study of graft-versus-host responses after intestinal transplantation. On the study more broadly: Each patient got anti-thymocyte globulin induction, then tacrolimus and steroids for around three years.

The CDR3 runs to 13 residues. Germline-derived CDR1 and CDR2 are SGHNT and YYREEE (reference sequence). Trimming stripped 0 bases from V and 5 bases from J, with 8 bases between. Assay used: immunoSEQ multiplex PCR; TCRdb lists only in-frame clones, some missing. The table lists fewer than 30,000 clones, around 92% of them singletons. Findings and limits, study-wide: The marrow of recipients harbored GvH clones, and ileum or blood showed some of them first. Where graft-donor T cell macrochimerism was present, patients had high graft-versus-host to host-versus-graft clonal ratios in allografts.

This chain joins TRBV5-4 and TRBJ2-5; D is perhaps TRBD1 (5 bases). The sequence derives from a human patient who received an intestinal transplant, so some T cells may come from the graft donor. This sample comprised PBMCs, obtained roughly 68 days after intestinal transplant. This chain's CDR3 is CASSLGGAETQYF. Here the CDR3 DNA reads TGTGCCAGCAGCTTGGGGGGCGCGGAGACCCAGTACTTC.